This T cell receptor beta chain derives from a study of blood T cell repertoires in COVID-19. Study-level information: In each case, the material was cDNA or gDNA derived from T cells, B-cell-depleted T cells, or PBMCs.

Trimming left V 5 bases short and J 0 bases short, with 13 bases between. Germline CDR1 is MDHEN and CDR2 is SYDVKM. The length of the CDR3 is 16 residues. Seattle-derived patients entered the study during active infection and were followed longitudinally. How the authors handled the data: Amplification from reference gene primers served as the basis for estimated nucleated cell counts. The method was immunoSEQ multiplex PCR; TCRdb's version includes in-frame clones alone and lacks a portion of them. V and J calls and clone size are copied from that table; D and trimming were computed from the DNA. The profile shows some 180,000 clones, about four fifths of them singletons.

The clonotype was recovered from an elderly woman with COVID-19, enrolled during active disease. Sequencing was performed on peripheral blood. The V gene is TRBV28, the J gene TRBJ1-4, with D unclear. The CDR3 region has the DNA TGTGCCAGCAGTCCCATTCGGAGTGCAACTAATGAAAAACTGTTTTTT. Its protein is CASSPIRSATNEKLFF.